One and the same sample provided the 11 T cell receptor beta chains below, sequenced in a study of blood T cell repertoires in COVID-19. Sequenced by immunoSEQ multiplex PCR; TCRdb stores in-frame clones only, minus some. The table records 280,000 or so clones, over 75% of them present only once. The material sequenced was peripheral blood. All receptors come from a man younger than 35 with active or convalescent COVID-19.

The chain employs TRBV3-1 (or the pseudogene TRBV3-2) and TRBJ2-5, with 16 bases identical to TRBD2. Germline CDR1 and CDR2: LGHDT and YNNKEL (reference sequence). The CDR3 covers 18 residues. The junction had 6 bases not matched to a gene; V was cut back by 0 bases and J by 5 bases. The CDR3 reads CASSQDPGLAGGRETQYF. CDR3 DNA sequence: TGTGCCAGCAGCCAAGATCCGGGACTAGCGGGGGGGCGGGAGACCCAGTACTTC.

V usage is TRBV11-2 and J usage is TRBJ1-4; D gene unclear. This CDR3 is built from 13 residues. Trimming shortened V by 4 bases and J by 8 bases, and 11 bases separated the two germline ends. Germline V gives CDR1 SGHAT, CDR2 FQNNGV. The CDR3 sequence: CASSWAGYEKLFF. In DNA form, the CDR3 reads TGTGCCAGCAGCTGGGCAGGTTACGAAAAACTGTTTTTT.

This chain connects TRBV19 to TRBJ2-1; possible D gene TRBD1, 6 bases. The ends were cut back, 5 bases at V and 3 bases at J, with 20 bases in the middle. CDR1 LNHDA and CDR2 SQIVND come from the germline V gene (reference sequence). CDR3 length: 17 residues. Written as DNA, the CDR3 is TGTGCCAGTAGTTTGGATGATGGGGGACACCTCTACAATGAGCAGTTCTTC. This translates into CASSLDDGGHLYNEQFF.

The chain employs TRBV19 and TRBJ2-5, with 8 bases aligning to TRBD2. The V segment lost 3 bases and the J segment 2 bases; nucleotides outside the gene matches: 5. The CDR3 sequence is 15 residues long. Germline CDR1 and CDR2: LNHDA and SQIVND (reference sequence). The CDR3: CASSISGGNQETQYF. CDR3 sequence (DNA): TGTGCCAGTAGTATCTCGGGGGGGAATCAAGAGACCCAGTACTTC.

V gene TRBV9 combines with J gene TRBJ2-2; no definite D call. V was trimmed by 3 bases and J by 1 base, leaving 4 bases between them. The CDR3 is 13 residues long. In germline, CDR1 is SGDLS, CDR2 YYNGEE. The CDR3 sequence: CASSAGNTGELFF. In nucleotides, the CDR3 is TGTGCCAGCAGCGCAGGGAACACCGGGGAGCTGTTTTTT.

The rearrangement joins TRBV6-1 to TRBJ2-7; TRBD2 aligns across 9 bases. There are 14 residues in the CDR3. Per germline, CDR1 MNHNS and CDR2 SASEGT. Trimming removed 2 bases from V and 4 bases from J; junction bases left unmatched: 3. The CDR3 sequence: CASSELAGDYEQYF. The CDR3 bases are TGTGCCAGCAGTGAATTAGCGGGGGATTACGAGCAGTACTTC.

In its sample, this clone was seen once. The gene calls are TRBV19 and TRBJ1-1; 8 positions agree with TRBD1. Germline V CDR1 and CDR2: LNHDA, SQIVND (reference sequence). Losses at the gene ends were 9 bases for V and 5 bases for J; bases not matched to a gene: 11. This CDR3 is 14 amino acids long. CDR3 in DNA: TGTGCCAGCGCTCATCAGGGGGCGCTTACTGAAGCTTTCTTT. This sequence encodes CASAHQGALTEAFF.

This chain connects TRBV6-2 or TRBV6-3 to TRBJ1-5; the D is unclear. Germline loops: CDR1 MNHEY, CDR2 SVGEGT. Trimming removed 5 bases from V and 0 bases from J, with 5 bases in between. CDR3 length equals 13 residues. CDR3: CASSRVSNQPQHF. CDR3 in DNA: TGTGCCAGCAGTCGCGTTAGCAATCAGCCCCAGCATTTT.

The rearrangement uses TRBV10-1 and TRBJ2-1; 8 bases match TRBD1. CDR3 length equals 16 residues. Germline values: CDR1 WNHNN, CDR2 SYGVQD (reference sequence). The V segment lost 3 bases and the J segment 10 bases; nucleotides outside the gene matches: 14. The CDR3 sequence: CASSDSPRQGKREQFF. CDR3 bases: TGCGCCAGCAGTGATTCCCCCCGACAGGGGAAGCGGGAGCAGTTCTTC.

The chain has TRBV19 and TRBJ2-5; maybe TRBD2 (5 bases). The V end lost 4 bases, the J end lost 5 bases, and 17 bases lay between the germline ends. The CDR3 loop spans 15 amino acids. Germline V gene data show CDR1 as LNHDA and CDR2 as SQIVND (reference sequence). For the CDR3, the DNA is TGTGCCAGTAGTAGGACGGGATTTACCGGGGAGACCCAGTACTTC. This gives the protein CASSRTGFTGETQYF.

This clone has a single count. This chain connects TRBV18 to TRBJ2-2, with 9 nucleotides matching TRBD1. The CDR3 is 15 amino acids. With V trimmed by 4 bases and J by 4 bases, 4 bases remained unmatched. Germline V lookup: CDR1 KGHSH, CDR2 LQKENI. The CDR3 spells CASSHRDRVTGELFF. For the CDR3, the DNA is TGTGCCAGCTCACACCGGGACAGGGTCACCGGGGAGCTGTTTTTT.